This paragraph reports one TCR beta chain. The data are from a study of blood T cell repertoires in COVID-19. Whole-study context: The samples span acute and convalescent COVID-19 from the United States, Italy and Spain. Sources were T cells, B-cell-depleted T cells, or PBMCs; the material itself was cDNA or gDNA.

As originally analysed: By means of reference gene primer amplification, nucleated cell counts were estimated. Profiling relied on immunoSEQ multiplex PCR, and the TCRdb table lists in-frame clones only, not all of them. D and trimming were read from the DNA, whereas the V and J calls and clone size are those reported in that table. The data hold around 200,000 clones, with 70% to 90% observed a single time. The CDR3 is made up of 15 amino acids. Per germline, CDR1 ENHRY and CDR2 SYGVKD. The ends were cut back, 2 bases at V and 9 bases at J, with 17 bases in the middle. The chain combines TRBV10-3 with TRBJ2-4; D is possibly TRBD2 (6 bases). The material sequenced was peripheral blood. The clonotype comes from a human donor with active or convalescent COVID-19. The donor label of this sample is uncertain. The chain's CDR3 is CAISEREAALSIQYF. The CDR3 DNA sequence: TGTGCCATCAGTGAGAGGGAGGCCGCTTTGAGCATTCAGTACTTC.